Listed below are T cell receptor beta chains from one sample, sequenced in a study of tumor-infiltrating lymphocytes in localized non-small cell lung cancer. Method: immunoSEQ multiplex PCR; TCRdb's copy keeps in-frame clones and lacks some. Of thousands of clones listed, roughly two thirds are singletons. The source material was lung tumor tissue. Source of these receptors: a human donor with non-small cell lung cancer. The CDR3 runs from the conserved cysteine through the conserved F or W. D genes are given only for firm matches. The size of a clone is reported for some rows only, either as once, few or many, or as a class for expanded clones.

CDR3aa	CDR3nt	v_gene	j_gene	len	d_gene	abundance
CASSRPGLAGIGELFF	TGTGCCAGCAGCCGACCGGGACTAGCGGGAATCGGGGAGCTGTTTTTT	TRBV5-6	TRBJ2-2	16	TRBD2	.
CASSSGDRVWETQYF	TGTGCCAGCAGCTCAGGGGACAGGGTCTGGGAGACCCAGTACTTC	TRBV5-6	TRBJ2-5	15	TRBD1	few
CASSLTVASGNTIYF	TGTGCCAGCAGCTTGACAGTAGCCTCTGGAAACACCATATATTTT	TRBV5-6	TRBJ1-3	15	.	.
CASSFETSGRRNEQFF	TGTGCCAGCAGCTTCGAAACTAGCGGGAGACGAAATGAGCAGTTCTTC	TRBV11-3	TRBJ2-1	16	TRBD2	once
CASSPPEGMGEKLFF	TGTGCCAGCTCACCGCCGGAGGGAATGGGGGAAAAACTGTTTTTT	TRBV18	TRBJ1-4	15	.	.
CASSSPGIPTEAFF	TGTGCCAGCAGCTCCCCGGGGATACCGACTGAAGCTTTCTTT	TRBV5-4	TRBJ1-1	14	.	few
CASSSQQGVPNTEAFF	TGTGCCAGTAGTTCCCAACAGGGGGTCCCCAACACTGAAGCTTTCTTT	TRBV19	TRBJ1-1	16	TRBD1	.
CASSLTGSYNEQFF	TGTGCCAGCAGCTTAACGGGATCCTACAATGAGCAGTTCTTC	TRBV11-3	TRBJ2-1	14	.	.
CASSEGQSANDEQFF	TGTGCCAGCAGTGAAGGACAAAGTGCGAATGACGAGCAGTTCTTC	TRBV6-4	TRBJ2-1	15	.	.
CASSVYSLTYNEQFF	TGCGCCAGCAGTGTGTACTCCCTTACCTACAATGAGCAGTTCTTC	TRBV10-2	TRBJ2-1	15	.	.
CASSPGLAHEQFF	TGTGCCAGCAGCCCAGGACTAGCCCATGAGCAGTTCTTC	TRBV5-6	TRBJ2-1	13	TRBD2	.
CASSLEANTEAFF	TGCGCCAGCAGCTTGGAGGCGAACACTGAAGCTTTCTTT	TRBV5-1	TRBJ1-1	13	.	.
CASRRLQLAGGRTDTQYF	TGCGCCAGCAGACGACTGCAACTAGCGGGGGGACGCACAGATACGCAGTATTTT	TRBV5-1	TRBJ2-3	18	TRBD2	.
CASSALANTGELFF	TGTGCCAGCAGTGCCTTGGCGAATACCGGGGAGCTGTTTTTT	TRBV6-1	TRBJ2-2	14	.	.
CASRGLAGGSAEQFF	TGTGCCAGCAGGGGACTAGCGGGAGGTTCGGCTGAGCAGTTCTTC	TRBV6-4	TRBJ2-1	15	TRBD2	.